These 17 T cell receptor beta chains share one sample of origin, sequenced in a study of cytomegalovirus exposure and HLA in healthy donors. It was with 60 Vbeta and 13 Jbeta primers that the PCR ran. Some clones are missing from TCRdb's copy, which holds only in-frame ones; the method was immunoSEQ multiplex PCR. The table shows about 88,000 clones, with 70% to 90% occurring only once. The sequenced material came from PBMCs. The receptor set was obtained from a man aged 18 to 35 in good health and CMV-seronegative.

CDR3 bases: TGTGCCAGCACTAGAAAGACAGGGGATCAGCCCCAGCATTTT. This translates into CASTRKTGDQPQHF. The chain has TRBV2 and TRBJ1-5, with 8 bases identical to TRBD1. V gave up 7 bases and J gave up 5 bases; unmatched junction bases: 7. The V gene's germline CDR1 is SNHLY and CDR2 FYNNEI. This CDR3 has 14 residues.

CDR3 coding DNA: TGCGCCAGCAGCCAAGCGACTAGCGGGATTTCAGATACGCAGTATTTT. It specifies CASSQATSGISDTQYF. The chain carries TRBV4-1 and TRBJ2-3; 11 nucleotides line up with TRBD2. V dropped 1 base and J dropped 4; count of bases not matched to a gene: 4. This CDR3 contains 16 residues. CDR1 MGHRA and CDR2 YSYEKL come from the germline V gene.

The V call is TRBV7-9, the J call TRBJ2-2; D is possibly TRBD1 (6 bases). V lost 4 bases and J lost 0, with 18 bases in between. The CDR3 covers 18 residues. The germline gives CDR1 SEHNR, CDR2 FQNEAQ (reference sequence). CDR3: CASSSLLSGDANTGELFF. CDR3 DNA sequence: TGTGCCAGCAGCTCCCTACTCTCAGGGGACGCGAACACCGGGGAGCTGTTTTTT.

The V gene is TRBV18, the J gene TRBJ1-3; D is unresolved. CDR3 length equals 15 residues. The V gene's germline CDR1 is KGHSH and CDR2 LQKENI. V shed 2 bases and J shed 2 bases, with 10 bases lying between them. Here the CDR3 reads CASSPAAGTGNTIYF. The CDR3 nucleotides read TGTGCCAGCTCACCAGCTGCCGGGACTGGAAACACCATATATTTT.

This rearrangement joins TRBV27 to TRBJ2-6, with D possibly being TRBD1 (7 bases). Germline V gene lookup returns CDR1 MNHEY and CDR2 SMNVEV (reference sequence). The V and J ends lost 4 bases and 2 bases respectively, with 15 bases between them. This CDR3 is 17 amino acids long. CDR3 residues: CASSSWPRGAGANVLTF. DNA of the CDR3: TGTGCCAGCAGTTCCTGGCCCAGGGGGGCTGGGGCCAACGTCCTGACTTTC.

The chain employs TRBV6-4 and TRBJ1-5, with 9 bases lining up with TRBD1. The V gene end was trimmed by 6 bases and the J gene end by 7 bases; junction bases not matched to a gene: 10. Germline V CDR1 and CDR2: MRHNA, SNTAGT. The CDR3 covers 15 residues. The CDR3 DNA is TGTGCCAGCAGCGCTTTGGGACAGGGAGAACAGCCCCAGCATTTT. Its protein is CASSALGQGEQPQHF.

The chain uses TRBV4-3 and TRBJ2-1; 10 bases are a match to TRBD2. Germline V gene data show CDR1 as LGHNA and CDR2 as YSLEER. This CDR3 is 16 amino acids long. V gave up 1 base and J gave up 0 bases; unmatched junction bases: 0. Here the CDR3 DNA reads TGCGCCAGCAGCCAAGCTAGCGGGAGCTCCTACAATGAGCAGTTCTTC. As protein: CASSQASGSSYNEQFF.

The V and J genes are TRBV27 and TRBJ2-1; 9 bases are shared with TRBD2. V trimming: 8 bases; J trimming: 7 bases; junction bases outside the gene matches: 9. Germline CDR1 and CDR2: MNHEY and SMNVEV (reference sequence). The CDR3 runs 14 residues. The CDR3 nucleotides are TGTGCCAGCGGTGCAAGCGGGGGGTGGAATGAGCAGTTCTTC. It encodes CASGASGGWNEQFF.

The chain couples TRBV11-2 to TRBJ2-7; the match to TRBD1 covers 7 bases. The V gene's germline CDR1 is SGHAT and CDR2 FQNNGV. The V segment lost 10 bases and the J segment 3 bases; nucleotides outside the gene matches: 15. The CDR3 extends over 15 amino acids. This CDR3 is CATRGRGQGVYEQYF. The CDR3 nucleotides read TGTGCCACCCGGGGAAGAGGCCAGGGGGTCTACGAGCAGTACTTC.

The chain employs TRBV15 and TRBJ1-1; D is unclear. V was trimmed by 4 bases and J by 2 bases, leaving 8 bases between them. This CDR3 has 13 amino acids. CDR1 and CDR2 from the germline V gene are LNHNV and YYDKDF (reference sequence). The CDR3 coding sequence is TGTGCCACCAGCATAAAGACAAACACTGAAGCTTTCTTT. It translates to CATSIKTNTEAFF.

This sequence joins TRBV4-2 and TRBJ1-2; 7 bases match TRBD1. The CDR3 totals 15 residues. Germline loops: CDR1 LGHNA, CDR2 YNFKEQ. With V trimmed by 1 base and J by 8 bases, 10 bases remained unmatched. As DNA, the CDR3 is TGTGCCAGCAGCCAAGGGGACAGCGAACTGGGGGGCTACACCTTC. Its translation is CASSQGDSELGGYTF.

The chain uses TRBV29-1 and TRBJ2-3; a weak D match, TRBD1 (6 bases). Germline lookup yields CDR1 SQVTM and CDR2 ANQGSEA. There are 17 residues in the CDR3. V lost 4 bases to trimming and J lost 3 bases, with 23 bases between them. In nucleotides, the CDR3 is TGCAGCGTTGGATTTCAAACCGGCGGACAGACAACAGATACGCAGTATTTT. This translates into CSVGFQTGGQTTDTQYF.

The gene calls are TRBV27 and TRBJ1-5; 8 bases are a match to TRBD1. The V gene's germline CDR1 is MNHEY and CDR2 SMNVEV (reference sequence). CDR3 size: 14 residues. The trim removed 5 bases at V and 7 bases at J, leaving 7 bases unmatched. DNA for the CDR3: TGTGCCAGCAGTCCAGACAGGGGCGCCCAGCCCCAGCATTTT. Translation gives CASSPDRGAQPQHF.

V gene TRBV27 combines with J gene TRBJ2-5, with 11 positions matching TRBD2. The DNA end is more similar to TRBJ2-7, so the J call may be wrong. The CDR3 covers 14 residues. The germline V gene has CDR1 MNHEY and CDR2 SMNVEV (reference sequence). As DNA, the CDR3 is TGTGCCAGCAAAGTAGCGGGAGGGACCTACGAGCAGTACTTC. It specifies CASKVAGGTYEQYF.

The V and J genes are TRBV2 and TRBJ1-1, with 8 bases aligning to TRBD1. V was clipped by 6 bases and J by 5 bases; unmatched bases: 14. This CDR3 contains 16 residues. Germline loops: CDR1 SNHLY, CDR2 FYNNEI. Here the CDR3 reads CASRAGQGAPGTEAFF. The CDR3 DNA follows: TGTGCCAGCAGGGCGGGGCAGGGGGCGCCGGGGACTGAAGCTTTCTTT.

V usage is TRBV7-2 and J usage is TRBJ2-7; the match to TRBD1 covers 7 bases. In germline, CDR1 is SGHTA, CDR2 FQGNSA. The ends lost 5 bases at V and 6 bases at J; junction bases unmatched: 10. This CDR3 is built from 14 residues. CDR3 sequence: CASSGQALRGEQYF. The CDR3 DNA sequence: TGTGCCAGCAGCGGACAGGCCCTTCGGGGCGAGCAGTACTTC. Complete variable domain (other parts from reference TRBV7-2 and TRBJ2-7): GAGVSQSPSNKVTEKGKDVELRCDPISGHTALYWYRQSLGQGLEFLIYFQGNSAPDKSGLPSDRFSAERTGGSVSTLTIQRTQQEDSAVYLCASSGQALRGEQYFGPGTRLTVT.

The CDR3 nucleotides read TGTGCCAGCAGCTTTGGGGAGTGGGACAGGGTGCCCCCCGGGGAGCTGTTTTTT. It codes for CASSFGEWDRVPPGELFF. This chain uses TRBV7-8 with TRBJ2-2, with 9 bases fitting TRBD1. Germline V lookup: CDR1 SGHVS, CDR2 FQNEAQ. This CDR3 comprises 18 residues. V was clipped by 3 bases and J by 6 bases; unmatched bases: 14.